The 14 T cell receptor beta chains given below trace back to one sample, sequenced in a study of shared clonotypes between healthy human individuals. The protocol was immunoSEQ multiplex PCR, while the TCRdb copy is restricted to in-frame clones and leaves out a portion. The sample lists about 980,000 clones, approximately 80% occurring once. Sequencing used memory CD4+ T cells sorted from blood. Sample subset: CD45RA-negative fraction. Receptors originate from a man younger than 35 in good health.

This chain links TRBV5-1 with TRBJ2-7, with 8 nucleotides matching TRBD1. V lost 4 bases, J lost 0 bases, and 6 bases stayed unmatched. The CDR3 runs 15 residues. CDR1 is SGHRS, CDR2 YFSETQ, per germline. This CDR3 is CASSQRTGSSYEQYF. The CDR3 DNA sequence: TGCGCCAGCAGCCAACGGACAGGGAGCTCCTACGAGCAGTACTTC.

This rearrangement joins TRBV9 to TRBJ2-7; 8 bases match TRBD2. In germline, CDR1 is SGDLS, CDR2 YYNGEE. J lost 3 bases, V lost 0 bases, and 8 bases had no gene match. This CDR3 comprises 16 residues. The CDR3 nucleotides are TGTGCCAGCAGCGTAGTCCCTAGCGGGTCATACTACGAGCAGTACTTC. It codes for CASSVVPSGSYYEQYF.

The rearrangement links TRBV18 to TRBJ1-1; 11 bases agree with TRBD1. With V trimmed by 4 bases and J by 11 bases, 15 bases remained unmatched. Germline values: CDR1 KGHSH, CDR2 LQKENI. The CDR3 totals 16 residues. As DNA, the CDR3 is TGTGCCAGCTCACTCAACGGCCTGGGGACAGGGGGTATGGCTTTCTTT. As protein: CASSLNGLGTGGMAFF.

This sequence joins TRBV9 and TRBJ2-7; D may be TRBD2 (6 bases). This CDR3 comprises 15 residues. Germline V gene data show CDR1 as SGDLS and CDR2 as YYNGEE. V was pared by 0 bases and J by 6 bases, with 16 bases between. CDR3 region: CASSVELAGPGEQYF. CDR3 DNA: TGTGCCAGCAGCGTAGAACTAGCAGGCCCGGGCGAGCAGTACTTC.

Only one count was recorded for this clone. The chain joins TRBV2 to TRBJ2-3; tentatively, D is TRBD2 (5 bases). Looked up from germline, CDR1 is SNHLY and CDR2 is FYNNEI. Trimming cost V 4 bases and J 3 bases, with 14 bases left between them. CDR3 length: 15 amino acids. CDR3 bases: TGTGCCAGCAGTGTAGAAGCGGCATCAACAGATACGCAGTATTTT. Translating it yields CASSVEAASTDTQYF.

The chain has TRBV7-6 and TRBJ2-1, with D possibly TRBD2 on 7 matching bases. Trimming stripped 5 bases from V and 11 bases from J, with 13 bases between. The CDR3 consists of 12 residues. Per germline, CDR1 SGHVS and CDR2 FNYEAQ. The CDR3 coding sequence is TGTGCCAGCAGCCTGAGGGGGGGACAGCAGTTCTTC. This encodes CASSLRGGQQFF.

This clone was observed a few times. The chain couples TRBV6-4 to TRBJ1-2; D ambiguous. CDR3 length: 15 amino acids. Between the trimmed V and J ends, which lost 3 bases and 5 bases, there was a span of 16 bases. Germline loops: CDR1 MRHNA, CDR2 SNTAGT. The CDR3 is CASSEGPAARYGYTF. CDR3 bases: TGTGCCAGCAGTGAAGGACCCGCCGCGCGGTATGGCTACACCTTC.

In this sample, this clone turned up once. The V gene is TRBV6-6, the J gene TRBJ2-7; TRBD2 is a possible D gene (7 bases). CDR3 length equals 14 residues. The V gene's germline CDR1 is MNHNY and CDR2 SVGAGI (reference sequence). Trimming pared 5 bases from V and 6 bases from J, leaving 17 bases between. Written as DNA, the CDR3 is TGTGCCAGCAGTCCGCGGGGGCCAACCTCCGAGCAGTACTTC. It specifies CASSPRGPTSEQYF.

This clone was counted a few times. The chain couples TRBV14 to TRBJ2-1; 7 nucleotides match TRBD1. Per the germline V gene, CDR1 is SGHDN and CDR2 is FVKESK. This CDR3 spans 17 amino acids. The J segment lost 0 bases and the V segment lost 5 bases, leaving 10 bases of the junction unmatched. CDR3 in DNA: TGTGCCAGCAGCACGGGGACAGCGAGCAGCTCCTACAATGAGCAGTTCTTC. Translation: CASSTGTASSSYNEQFF.

Only one count was recorded for this clone. The V call is TRBV7-2, the J call TRBJ2-2; 11 bases line up with TRBD2. The V and J ends lost 3 bases and 0 bases, in that order; junction bases with no gene match: 3. CDR1 and CDR2 from the germline V gene are SGHTA and FQGNSA. The CDR3 loop spans 17 amino acids. CDR3 loop: CASSLGTSGTNTGELFF. DNA for the CDR3: TGTGCCAGCAGCTTGGGGACTAGCGGAACGAACACCGGGGAGCTGTTTTTT. Full variable domain (remainder filled in from reference TRBV7-2 and TRBJ2-2): GAGVSQSPSNKVTEKGKDVELRCDPISGHTALYWYRQSLGQGLEFLIYFQGNSAPDKSGLPSDRFSAERTGGSVSTLTIQRTQQEDSAVYLCASSLGTSGTNTGELFFGEGSRLTVL.

V usage is TRBV21-1 and J usage is TRBJ2-2. TRBV21-1 is listed as a pseudogene. This CDR3 has 16 amino acids. The CDR3 loop reads CASTPATHLRSGELFF. The DNA of the CDR3 is TGTGCCAGCACCCCGGCGACCCATCTTAGGTCCGGGGAGCTGTTTTTT.

The CDR3 DNA reads TGTGCCAGCTCACCGTCGCAGGGTAACACCGGGGAGCTGTTTTTT. Encoded protein: CASSPSQGNTGELFF. The rearrangement joins TRBV18 to TRBJ2-2; a possible D gene is TRBD1 (5 bases). Germline assignment: CDR1 KGHSH and CDR2 LQKENI. Trimming took 3 bases from V and 2 from J, leaving 10 bases between them. The CDR3 length is 15 residues.

The rearrangement joins TRBV5-4 to TRBJ2-5, with 8 bases identical to TRBD2. Germline CDR1 SGHNT, CDR2 YYREEE (reference sequence). After removal of 3 bases from V and 5 bases from J, the junction contained 9 bases not matched to a gene. The CDR3 consists of 15 residues. CDR3 protein: CASSSGGPVRETQYF. The CDR3 nucleotides are TGTGCCAGCAGCTCGGGGGGGCCGGTCAGGGAGACCCAGTACTTC.

This clone showed up many times. The CDR3 reads CASGLVERGRLDENEQFF. The CDR3 DNA sequence: TGTGCTAGTGGTTTGGTAGAAAGGGGGCGGCTCGACGAGAATGAGCAGTTCTTC. This chain links TRBV12-5 with TRBJ2-1; 7 nucleotides align to TRBD1. Germline assignment: CDR1 LGHNT and CDR2 FRNRAP. J lost 7 bases, V lost 0 bases, and 15 bases had no gene match. The CDR3 extends over 18 amino acids.